Below are 13 T cell receptor beta chains sequenced from a single sample in a study of CD8 T cells in Susac syndrome. The RNA input was 0.5 to 1 ug, and it was reverse transcribed with random hexamers. TCRdb redid the calling of the immunoSEQ multiplex PCR reads with MiXCR, one entry per CDR3 protein. The table lists 180,000 or so distinct CDR3 sequences, about 95% of them singletons, with about 0.09% in the top ten. Input material: CD4+ T cells from PBMCs. These TCRs come from a human donor with multiple sclerosis.

In this sample, this clonotype turned up a few times. The chain joins TRBV7-9 to TRBJ1-2; TRBD1 matches 7 bases. The CDR3 has 14 residues. Trimming cost V 2 bases and J 4 bases; bases outside gene matches: 4. Germline V gives CDR1 SEHNR, CDR2 FQNEAQ (reference sequence). The CDR3 coding sequence is TGTGCCAGCAGCTTATCCGGGACAGCCTATGGCTACACCTTC. Protein: CASSLSGTAYGYTF.

The chain is built from TRBV10-2 and TRBJ2-7; 10 positions match TRBD1. The V gene's germline CDR1 is WSHSY and CDR2 SAAADI. The CDR3 covers 13 residues. Trimming removed 8 bases from V and 7 bases from J; junction bases left unmatched: 8. In nucleotides, the CDR3 is TGCGCCAGCGGCCGGGACAGGGGATGGGAGCAGTACTTC. It translates to CASGRDRGWEQYF.

In its sample, this clonotype was seen once. The CDR3 sequence is CASSLGVVETGYPPFFYEQYF. The CDR3 DNA sequence: TGTGCCAGCAGCTTAGGCGTAGTCGAGACAGGGTATCCCCCCTTCTTCTACGAGCAGTACTTC. The chain couples TRBV7-6 to TRBJ2-7; 7 nucleotides agree with TRBD1. The CDR3 covers 21 residues. The V gene end was trimmed by 1 base and the J gene end by 3 bases; junction bases not matched to a gene: 24. CDR1 is SGHVS, CDR2 FNYEAQ, per germline.

The rearrangement joins TRBV5-1 to TRBJ1-5, with D unresolved. The V gene lost 4 bases and the J gene lost 5 bases, with 16 bases spanning the gap. Germline lookup yields CDR1 SGHRS and CDR2 YFSETQ. This CDR3 region has 15 residues. CDR3 protein: CASSPRWRRHQPQHF. CDR3 DNA sequence: TGCGCCAGCAGCCCGAGGTGGCGGCGACATCAGCCCCAGCATTTT. Full variable domain (missing parts from reference TRBV5-1 and TRBJ1-5): KAGVTQTPRYLIKTRGQQVTLSCSPISGHRSVSWYQQTPGQGLQFLFEYFSETQRNKGNFPGRFSGRQFSNSRSEMNVSTLELGDSALYLCASSPRWRRHQPQHFGDGTRLSIL.

The chain joins TRBV7-2 to TRBJ2-7; TRBD1 agrees at 8 bases. Germline values: CDR1 SGHTA, CDR2 FQGNSA. The length of the CDR3 is 14 residues. V shed 0 bases and J 3 bases; nucleotides not matched to a gene: 1. The CDR3 is CASSLAGTGYEQYF. The CDR3 coding sequence is TGTGCCAGCAGCTTAGCCGGGACAGGCTACGAGCAGTACTTC.

The V gene is TRBV27, the J gene TRBJ2-1; TRBD1 agrees at 7 bases. V shed 5 bases and J 7 bases; nucleotides not matched to a gene: 14. There are 16 residues in the CDR3. The V gene's germline CDR1 is MNHEY and CDR2 SMNVEV (reference sequence). The CDR3 loop is CASSISQGKLVNEQFF. The CDR3 DNA follows: TGTGCCAGCAGTATCTCACAGGGGAAATTGGTAAATGAGCAGTTCTTC.

The chain links TRBV20-1 to TRBJ2-1; tentatively, D is TRBD2 (6 bases). The V gene lost 6 bases and the J gene lost 1 base, with 16 bases spanning the gap. Germline lookup yields CDR1 DFQATT and CDR2 SNEGSKA (reference sequence). This CDR3 comprises 15 residues. The chain's CDR3 is CSAPNPGRSYNEQFF. CDR3 coding DNA: TGCAGTGCCCCGAATCCAGGGAGGTCCTACAATGAGCAGTTCTTC.

V is TRBV12-3 or TRBV12-4 and J is TRBJ2-3, with 9 bases aligning to TRBD2. The CDR3 runs to 17 residues. The trim removed 5 bases at V and 5 bases at J, leaving 14 bases unmatched. The CDR3 spells CASSHWAFSGGEDTQYF. As DNA, the CDR3 is TGTGCCAGCAGTCATTGGGCCTTTAGCGGGGGAGAAGATACGCAGTATTTT.

The V call is TRBV5-1, the J call TRBJ1-1; D possibly corresponds to TRBD1 (6 bases). Per germline, CDR1 SGHRS and CDR2 YFSETQ. The CDR3 loop spans 13 amino acids. The V end was cut by 5 bases, the J end by 4 bases, with 12 bases between. The CDR3 nucleotides are TGCGCCAGCAGGGAGGGGGTCATCACTGAAGCTTTCTTT. Translated, it gives CASREGVITEAFF.

The chain couples TRBV20-1 to TRBJ2-1; a weak D match, TRBD2 (6 bases). Trimming pared 6 bases from V and 14 bases from J, leaving 17 bases between. CDR3 size: 11 residues. Germline V CDR1 and CDR2: DFQATT, SNEGSKA (reference sequence). In nucleotides, the CDR3 is TGCAGTGCCCGACCCGCTAGCGCCGAGTTCTTC. Amino acid sequence: CSARPASAEFF.

The V and J genes are TRBV27 and TRBJ2-5; D gene ambiguous. CDR1 and CDR2 from the germline V gene are MNHEY and SMNVEV (reference sequence). The CDR3 is 13 amino acids. The V end was cut by 3 bases, the J end by 3 bases, with 8 bases between. The CDR3 loop reads CASSFTEEETQYF. The CDR3 DNA sequence: TGTGCCAGCAGTTTCACGGAAGAAGAGACCCAGTACTTC.

V gene TRBV6-4 combines with J gene TRBJ2-3; the match to TRBD2 covers 11 bases. The V segment lost 5 bases and the J segment 6 bases; nucleotides outside the gene matches: 7. The CDR3 loop spans 15 amino acids. Germline assignment: CDR1 MRHNA and CDR2 SNTAGT. The CDR3 DNA reads as TGTGCCAGCAGTCAACTAGCGGGGGCAGTTGATACGCAGTATTTT. Translating it yields CASSQLAGAVDTQYF.

V gene TRBV7-9 combines with J gene TRBJ1-2; unclear D gene. This CDR3 has 16 amino acids. Looked up from germline, CDR1 is SEHNR and CDR2 is FQNEAQ (reference sequence). Trimming pared 4 bases from V and 0 bases from J, leaving 15 bases between. The CDR3 sequence is CASSSPLRGANYGYTF. Written as DNA, the CDR3 is TGTGCCAGCAGCTCACCCCTTCGTGGAGCTAACTATGGCTACACCTTC. Drawing the rest from reference TRBV7-9 and TRBJ1-2, the complete variable domain is DTGVSQNPRHKITKRGQNVTFRCDPISEHNRLYWYRQTLGQGPEFLTYFQNEAQLEKSRLLSDRFSAERPKGSFSTLEIQRTEQGDSAMYLCASSSPLRGANYGYTFGSGTRLTVV.